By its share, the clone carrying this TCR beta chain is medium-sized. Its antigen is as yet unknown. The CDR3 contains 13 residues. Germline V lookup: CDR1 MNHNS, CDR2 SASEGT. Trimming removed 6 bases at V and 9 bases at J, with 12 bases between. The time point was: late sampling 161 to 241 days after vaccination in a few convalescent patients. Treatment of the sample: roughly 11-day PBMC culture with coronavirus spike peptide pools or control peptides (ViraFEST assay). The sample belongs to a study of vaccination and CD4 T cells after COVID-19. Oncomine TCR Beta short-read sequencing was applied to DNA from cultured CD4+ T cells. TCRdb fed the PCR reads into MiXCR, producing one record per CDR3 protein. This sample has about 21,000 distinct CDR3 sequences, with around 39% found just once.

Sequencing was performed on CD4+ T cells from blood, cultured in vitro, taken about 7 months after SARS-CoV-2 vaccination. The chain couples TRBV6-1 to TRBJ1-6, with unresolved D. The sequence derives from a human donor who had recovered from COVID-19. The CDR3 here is CASRPRGGSPLHF. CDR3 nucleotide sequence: TGTGCCAGCAGGCCCCGGGGTGGTTCACCCCTCCACTTT.